This T cell receptor (beta chain) was identified during a study of blood T cell repertoires in COVID-19. Looking at the study overall: Acute-phase and convalescent COVID-19 samples originated in the United States, Italy and Spain.

Germline V CDR1 and CDR2: SNHLY, FYNNEI. CDR3 length: 15 residues. The trim removed 3 bases at V and 7 bases at J, leaving 6 bases unmatched. This clone occurred a few times. Followed over time, Seattle patients had been enrolled while infection was active. As processed by the authors: Reference gene primer amplification gave nucleated cell count estimates. Profiled with immunoSEQ multiplex PCR; TCRdb holds only in-frame clones, not every one. That table furnishes V, J and clone size, whereas the DNA furnished D and trimming. Of 100,000 to 150,000 clones in the sample, approximately 86% were seen once.

Sequencing input: peripheral blood. J is TRBJ2-2 and V is TRBV2; 9 bases are a match to TRBD2. The TCR was taken from a woman aged 70-85 years with COVID-19, enrolled during active disease. The CDR3 DNA is TGTGCCAGCAGTGAGGCTAGCGGGGCCGTCGGGGAGCTGTTTTTT. This sequence encodes CASSEASGAVGELFF.